One sample yielded the 13 T cell receptor beta chains listed below, sequenced in a study of blood T cell repertoires in COVID-19. Sequenced by immunoSEQ multiplex PCR; TCRdb stores in-frame clones only, minus some. Seen here are over 50,000 clones, about three quarters observed once, and the top ten hold 15% to 19%. Specimen: peripheral blood. All receptors derive from a man older than 75 with acute or convalescent COVID-19.

CDR3 sequence: CASHDETGKYQPQHF. Written as DNA, the CDR3 is TGTGCCAGCCACGACGAGACAGGGAAATATCAGCCCCAGCATTTT. The chain joins TRBV21-1 to TRBJ1-5; the D call TRBD1 from the table was never checked on the DNA. TRBV21-1 is labeled a pseudogene. The CDR3 covers 15 residues.

In this sample, this clone turned up a few times. This sequence joins TRBV27 and TRBJ2-1; 8 positions agree with TRBD2. The CDR3 consists of 11 residues. V trimming: 6 bases; J trimming: 15 bases; junction bases outside the gene matches: 7. The germline V gene has CDR1 MNHEY and CDR2 SMNVEV (reference sequence). The CDR3 region is CASRGLGVGFF. CDR3 bases: TGTGCCAGCAGGGGACTAGGAGTAGGGTTCTTC.

The rearrangement uses TRBV3-1 (or the pseudogene TRBV3-2) and TRBJ2-2; TRBD1 aligns across 10 bases. The CDR3 covers 15 residues. Germline V lookup: CDR1 LGHDT, CDR2 YNNKEL (reference sequence). The junction had 3 bases not matched to a gene; V was cut back by 3 bases and J by 5 bases. Here the CDR3 DNA reads TGTGCCAGCAGCCAGATGGACAGGGGGACCGGGGAGCTGTTTTTT. It encodes CASSQMDRGTGELFF.

The chain uses TRBV15 and TRBJ2-7, with a possible D match to TRBD1 (5 bases). The CDR3 is 15 residues long. Germline V gene sequence: CDR1 LNHNV, CDR2 YYDKDF (reference sequence). V was clipped by 5 bases and J by 0 bases, with 14 bases between them. The CDR3 DNA is TGTGCCACCAGCCCCCGACAGCTACCCTCCTACGAGCAGTACTTC. Translating it yields CATSPRQLPSYEQYF.

This clone showed up just once. The rearrangement joins TRBV6-2 or TRBV6-3 to TRBJ1-1, with D perhaps matching TRBD1 (5 bases). The germline gives CDR1 MNHEY, CDR2 SVGEGT. The CDR3 sequence is 14 residues long. V was cut by 5 bases and J by 4 bases, with 14 bases left in between. DNA for the CDR3: TGTGCCAGCAGTGGGGGGGATTGGGGCACTGAAGCTTTCTTT. It is translated as CASSGGDWGTEAFF.

The V and J genes are TRBV15 and TRBJ2-2; 8 nucleotides agree with TRBD2. V shed 3 bases and J 6 bases; nucleotides not matched to a gene: 3. This CDR3 region has 14 residues. Germline assignment: CDR1 LNHNV and CDR2 YYDKDF (reference sequence). The CDR3 loop reads CATSRTSAAGELFF. The CDR3 DNA reads as TGTGCCACCAGCAGGACTAGCGCGGCCGGGGAGCTGTTTTTT.

This clone was seen more than once but under ten times. This chain uses TRBV3-1 (or the pseudogene TRBV3-2) with TRBJ2-7; the D is unclear. V dropped 0 bases and J dropped 7 bases, with 7 bases sitting between them. The CDR3 extends over 12 amino acids. Germline V gene data show CDR1 as LGHDT and CDR2 as YNNKEL (reference sequence). The CDR3 here is CASSQDSREQYF. CDR3 DNA: TGTGCCAGCAGCCAAGATAGTCGAGAGCAGTACTTC.

CDR3 DNA: TGTGCCAGCAGTTCCCAGTGGGCAGGGGCGACAGATACGCAGTATTTT. Its protein product is CASSSQWAGATDTQYF. The chain links TRBV27 to TRBJ2-3; perhaps TRBD1 as D (6 bases). The CDR3 has 16 residues. The germline V gene has CDR1 MNHEY and CDR2 SMNVEV (reference sequence). Trimming left V 4 bases short and J 3 bases short, with 17 bases between.

V is TRBV28 and J is TRBJ2-7; TRBD1 matches 12 bases. Looked up from germline, CDR1 is MDHEN and CDR2 is SYDVKM. V trimming: 2 bases; J trimming: 3 bases; junction bases outside the gene matches: 5. The CDR3 covers 16 residues. CDR3 coding DNA: TGTGCCAGCAGTTTAACGGGGGACAGGGGGCTCTACGAGCAGTACTTC. Its translation is CASSLTGDRGLYEQYF.

The rearrangement joins TRBV9 to TRBJ2-7, with D perhaps matching TRBD2 (6 bases). V was cut by 4 bases and J by 5 bases, with 16 bases left in between. CDR3 length: 14 residues. Germline V lookup: CDR1 SGDLS, CDR2 YYNGEE. CDR3 amino acids: CASSIGSRENEQYF. In DNA, the CDR3 is TGTGCCAGCAGCATAGGGTCCCGGGAGAACGAGCAGTACTTC. Full variable domain (missing parts from reference TRBV9 and TRBJ2-7): DSGVTQTPKHLITATGQRVTLRCSPRSGDLSVYWYQQSLDQGLQFLIQYYNGEERAKGNILERFSAQQFPDLHSELNLSSLELGDSALYFCASSIGSRENEQYFGPGTRLTVT.

The CDR3 DNA reads as TGTGCCAGCAGCCAAGGAGGAGGCTACACCTTC. Its protein is CASSQGGGYTF. The chain joins TRBV3-1 (or the pseudogene TRBV3-2) to TRBJ1-2, with D uncertain. In germline, CDR1 is LGHDT, CDR2 YNNKEL (reference sequence). This CDR3 is built from 11 residues. Trimming removed 1 base at V and 8 bases at J, with 5 bases between.

There are a few counts of this clone. CDR3 coding DNA: TGTGCCAGCAGTGCACCCCCGGGACAGGGGACTTGGGGGGAAGACACCATATATTTT. This sequence encodes CASSAPPGQGTWGEDTIYF. The chain combines TRBV28 with TRBJ1-3, with 10 bases identical to TRBD1. CDR1 is MDHEN, CDR2 SYDVKM, per germline. With V trimmed by 5 bases and J by 8 bases, 21 bases remained unmatched. The CDR3 is made up of 19 amino acids.

V and J are TRBV5-1 and TRBJ1-2; 7 bases map to TRBD1. The germline CDR1 and CDR2 sequences are SGHRS and YFSETQ. The CDR3 spans 14 residues. The V gene end was trimmed by 0 bases and the J gene end by 4 bases; junction bases not matched to a gene: 3. In DNA, the CDR3 is TGCGCCAGCAGCTTGGAGACAGGGAGCTATGGCTACACCTTC. As protein: CASSLETGSYGYTF. Supplemented by reference TRBV5-1 and TRBJ1-2, the full variable domain reads KAGVTQTPRYLIKTRGQQVTLSCSPISGHRSVSWYQQTPGQGLQFLFEYFSETQRNKGNFPGRFSGRQFSNSRSEMNVSTLELGDSALYLCASSLETGSYGYTFGSGTRLTVV.